This T cell receptor beta chain was sequenced for a study of tumor-infiltrating lymphocytes in oesophageal squamous cell carcinoma. This CDR3 region has 14 residues. Between the trimmed V and J ends, which lost 7 bases and 4 bases, there was a span of 15 bases. CDR1 and CDR2 (germline): KGHDR, SFDVKD. Via MiXCR, TCRdb re-called the PCR reads, giving one row per CDR3 protein. The sample includes fewer than 20,000 distinct CDR3 sequences, 47% seen only once; the top ten take less than 55%. This clonotype is termed medium-sized. The chain joins TRBV24-1 to TRBJ2-5; D perhaps matches TRBD2 (5 bases). This TCR was recovered from a female donor with esophageal squamous cell carcinoma. Sample: normal esophageal tissue next to the tumor. CDR3 in amino acids: CATSEPLGGETQYF. CDR3 in DNA: TGTGCCACCAGCGAACCCCTTGGAGGAGAGACCCAGTACTTC.